Below are 22 T cell receptor beta chains sequenced from a single sample in a study of beta chain features in type 1 diabetes. For these TCRs, the target antigens are not known. The study's findings and limits: When Type 1 diabetes patients were examined, their TCRB CDR3s proved moderately but significantly shorter in all four CD4+ subsets.

Expressed TCRB transcripts were sequenced after all isolated RNA was converted to cDNA. Sequencing was performed with immunoSEQ multiplex PCR; in TCRdb, only in-frame clones are kept and a portion is missing. The sample includes about 160,000 clones, 9% to 10% of them seen just once. Sequenced input: central memory CD4+ T cells from blood. All receptors derive from a woman in her 30s with type 1 diabetes.

The rearrangement joins TRBV7-9 to TRBJ1-1, with 8 bases identical to TRBD1. The ends lost 3 bases at V and 4 bases at J; junction bases unmatched: 4. CDR1 and CDR2 (germline): SEHNR, FQNEAQ (reference sequence). The CDR3 extends over 14 amino acids. This CDR3 reads CASSFTGGGTEAFF. The CDR3 bases are TGTGCCAGCAGCTTTACAGGGGGAGGCACTGAAGCTTTCTTT. The full variable domain, in which reference TRBV7-9 and TRBJ1-1 provide the parts outside the CDR3, is DTGVSQNPRHKITKRGQNVTFRCDPISEHNRLYWYRQTLGQGPEFLTYFQNEAQLEKSRLLSDRFSAERPKGSFSTLEIQRTEQGDSAMYLCASSFTGGGTEAFFGQGTRLTVV.

This chain connects TRBV11-3 to TRBJ2-1; tentatively, D is TRBD2 (6 bases). CDR3 length: 14 residues. V gave up 1 base and J gave up 6 bases, with 10 bases separating them. Germline V gives CDR1 SGHNT, CDR2 YENEEA. The CDR3: CASSLAGASNEQFF. DNA of the CDR3: TGTGCCAGCAGCTTAGCGGGAGCTTCCAATGAGCAGTTCTTC.

This clone has just a few counts. The rearrangement links TRBV7-9 to TRBJ1-5, with D hard to call. The CDR3 runs to 13 residues. Per the germline V gene, CDR1 is SEHNR and CDR2 is FQNEAQ (reference sequence). Trimming cost V 5 bases and J 2 bases, with 7 bases left between them. The CDR3 loop reads CASSQRGNQPQHF. The CDR3 DNA reads TGTGCCAGCAGCCAGAGGGGCAATCAGCCCCAGCATTTT.

This clone has only a few counts. The chain links TRBV18 to TRBJ2-1, with TRBD2 matching 7 bases. CDR1 and CDR2 (germline): KGHSH, LQKENI. After removal of 3 bases from V and 4 bases from J, the junction contained 9 bases not matched to a gene. The CDR3 length is 16 residues. In DNA form, the CDR3 reads TGTGCCAGCTCACCTCCGAAGCGGGAATCTTACAATGAGCAGTTCTTC. Encoded protein: CASSPPKRESYNEQFF. Complete variable domain (other parts from reference TRBV18 and TRBJ2-1): NAGVMQNPRHLVRRRGQEARLRCSPMKGHSHVYWYRQLPEEGLKFMVYLQKENIIDESGMPKERFSAEFPKEGPSILRIQQVVRGDSAAYFCASSPPKRESYNEQFFGPGTRLTVL.

The rearrangement links TRBV7-3 to TRBJ2-1; the match to TRBD1 covers 7 bases. Germline V gene lookup returns CDR1 SGHTA and CDR2 FQGTGA. The CDR3 loop spans 16 amino acids. After removal of 0 bases from V and 9 bases from J, the junction contained 11 bases not matched to a gene. The CDR3 protein is CASSLTQTRGYFEQFF. CDR3 DNA: TGTGCCAGCAGCTTAACTCAGACCAGGGGGTATTTTGAGCAGTTCTTC. The full variable domain, its missing parts supplied by reference TRBV7-3 and TRBJ2-1, is GAGVSQTPSNKVTEKGKYVELRCDPISGHTALYWYRQSLGQGPEFLIYFQGTGAADDSGLPNDRFFAVRPEGSVSTLKIQRTERGDSAVYLCASSLTQTRGYFEQFFGPGTRLTVL.

This clone has more than one count but fewer than ten. The chain combines TRBV13 with TRBJ2-6; D is undetermined. The CDR3 extends over 15 amino acids. Germline lookup yields CDR1 PRHDT and CDR2 FYEKMQ (reference sequence). Trimming removed 7 bases at V and 1 base at J, with 11 bases between. The DNA of the CDR3 is TGTGCCAGCATCCGAGGTGGATCTGGGGCCAACGTCCTGACTTTC. It specifies CASIRGGSGANVLTF.

As to this clone: Additional DNA sequences in this sample encode the identical CDR3. V gene TRBV7-9 combines with J gene TRBJ2-5, with 10 bases fitting TRBD2. CDR1 is SEHNR and CDR2 is FQNEAQ in the germline V gene (reference sequence). V dropped 5 bases and J dropped 5; count of bases not matched to a gene: 8. The CDR3 consists of 15 residues. The CDR3 is CASSRSGRAVETQYF. Here the CDR3 DNA reads TGTGCCAGCAGCCGCAGCGGGAGGGCCGTGGAGACCCAGTACTTC.

The chain recombines TRBV7-3 with TRBJ2-1; a weak D match, TRBD2 (5 bases). The V and J ends lost 2 bases and 12 bases respectively, with 17 bases between them. The CDR3 sequence is 14 residues long. Per the germline V gene, CDR1 is SGHTA and CDR2 is FQGTGA. Written as DNA, the CDR3 is TGTGCCAGCAGCTTAGAGCCGGGGATTCCGGCGCAGTTCTTC. It encodes CASSLEPGIPAQFF.

This chain links TRBV4-1 with TRBJ1-2; 7 bases map to TRBD1. Germline V CDR1 and CDR2: MGHRA, YSYEKL. V was clipped by 0 bases and J by 5 bases; unmatched bases: 6. This CDR3 region has 15 residues. The CDR3 protein is CASSQDPGGTYGYTF. DNA for the CDR3: TGCGCCAGCAGCCAAGATCCAGGGGGAACGTATGGCTACACCTTC.

The V gene is TRBV19, the J gene TRBJ1-2; D unresolved. The CDR3 loop spans 12 amino acids. V lost 4 bases and J 9 bases, leaving 12 bases between the germline ends. CDR1 is LNHDA and CDR2 is SQIVND in the germline V gene (reference sequence). The CDR3 bases are TGTGCCAGTAGTACGCCCGGGGTAAGCTACACCTTC. Amino acids: CASSTPGVSYTF.

The chain employs TRBV5-4 and TRBJ2-4, with D perhaps matching TRBD2 (5 bases). Trimming left V 4 bases short and J 0 bases short, with 14 bases between. The CDR3 length is 16 residues. Germline CDR1 is SGHNT and CDR2 is YYREEE (reference sequence). Here the CDR3 DNA reads TGTGCCAGCAGCCCGGGCGGGTTATTAGCCAAAAACATTCAGTACTTC. Amino acids: CASSPGGLLAKNIQYF.

V usage is TRBV30 and J usage is TRBJ2-2; D not resolved. This CDR3 region has 12 residues. Trimming stripped 7 bases from V and 4 bases from J, with 10 bases between. The V gene's germline CDR1 is GTSNPN and CDR2 SVGIG (reference sequence). The CDR3 DNA follows: TGTGCCTCAATCACTTTCACCGGGGAGCTGTTTTTT. It yields the protein CASITFTGELFF. Supplemented by reference TRBV30 and TRBJ2-2, the full variable domain reads SQTIHQWPATLVQPVGSPLSLECTVEGTSNPNLYWYRQAAGRGLQLLFYSVGIGQISSEVPQNLSASRPQDRQFILSSKKLLLSDSGFYLCASITFTGELFFGEGSRLTVL.

This clone was detected a few times. This chain joins TRBV5-1 and TRBJ2-1, with 9 bases that match TRBD2. Germline V gene data show CDR1 as SGHRS and CDR2 as YFSETQ. The CDR3 is 15 residues long. V gave up 4 bases and J gave up 0 bases; unmatched junction bases: 2. As DNA, the CDR3 is TGCGCCAGCAGCAATAGCGGGAGCTCCTACAATGAGCAGTTCTTC. Amino acid sequence: CASSNSGSSYNEQFF.

This clone was found a few times. The CDR3 DNA reads as TGTGCCAGCAGCCAAGTGGCGGGTTGGAATGAGCAGTTCTTC. Protein: CASSQVAGWNEQFF. The chain employs TRBV14 and TRBJ2-1; possible D gene TRBD2, 5 bases. This CDR3 is 14 amino acids long. The ends were cut back, 1 base at V and 7 bases at J, with 11 bases in the middle. Looked up from germline, CDR1 is SGHDN and CDR2 is FVKESK.

This clone appeared a few times. The rearrangement uses TRBV4-1 and TRBJ1-1; D is perhaps TRBD1 (6 bases). This CDR3 is built from 15 residues. Germline assignment: CDR1 MGHRA and CDR2 YSYEKL. V dropped 3 bases and J dropped 2 bases, with 13 bases sitting between them. CDR3 DNA: TGCGCCAGCAGCCACGACCCGGGGGGCAACACTGAAGCTTTCTTT. Its protein product is CASSHDPGGNTEAFF.

This clone was picked up a small number of times. This sequence joins TRBV11-2 and TRBJ1-5; D is possibly TRBD1 (5 bases). The germline V gene has CDR1 SGHAT and CDR2 FQNNGV. V was shortened by 5 bases and J by 0 bases, with 17 bases between the two germline ends. CDR3 length equals 17 residues. CDR3 amino acids: CASSPLVNTGSNQPQHF. Written as DNA, the CDR3 is TGTGCCAGCAGCCCCCTTGTTAACACAGGTAGCAATCAGCCCCAGCATTTT.

The rearrangement joins TRBV9 to TRBJ2-5; D not resolved. This CDR3 contains 16 residues. The V gene's germline CDR1 is SGDLS and CDR2 YYNGEE. With 4 bases removed from V and 0 bases from J, the gap between germline ends came to 16 bases. CDR3 coding DNA: TGTGCCAGCAGCCCAGGTGGTGTGACGTACCAAGAGACCCAGTACTTC. This encodes CASSPGGVTYQETQYF.

This clone has more than one count but fewer than ten. This sequence joins TRBV9 and TRBJ2-1; TRBD2 aligns across 12 bases. Germline lookup yields CDR1 SGDLS and CDR2 YYNGEE. The CDR3 has 19 residues. Losses at the gene ends were 4 bases for V and 1 base for J; bases not matched to a gene: 12. In DNA, the CDR3 is TGTGCCAGCAGCACCCCTAGCGGGAGGGCCCTACAGTCCTACAATGAGCAGTTCTTC. Its translation: CASSTPSGRALQSYNEQFF. The variable domain in full, with the rest retrieved from reference TRBV9 and TRBJ2-1, is DSGVTQTPKHLITATGQRVTLRCSPRSGDLSVYWYQQSLDQGLQFLIQYYNGEERAKGNILERFSAQQFPDLHSELNLSSLELGDSALYFCASSTPSGRALQSYNEQFFGPGTRLTVL.

The V call is TRBV5-1, the J call TRBJ2-7, with 9 positions matching TRBD1. CDR1 is SGHRS and CDR2 is YFSETQ in the germline V gene. The CDR3 is 13 residues long. The V segment lost 7 bases and the J segment 6 bases; nucleotides outside the gene matches: 8. The CDR3 nucleotides are TGCGCCAGCGGACTACAGGGGGCTAGCGAGCAGTACTTC. Translating gives CASGLQGASEQYF.

This chain connects TRBV7-6 to TRBJ2-1; TRBD2 matches at 16 bases. CDR3 length: 16 amino acids. Germline assignment: CDR1 SGHVS and CDR2 FNYEAQ. J lost 10 bases, V lost 4 bases, and 7 bases had no gene match. The CDR3 DNA is TGTGCCAGCAGCTCGATGGGGACTAGCGGGAGGGCCGAGCAGTTCTTC. Amino acid sequence: CASSSMGTSGRAEQFF. Full variable domain (missing parts from reference TRBV7-6 and TRBJ2-1): GAGVSQSPRYKVTKRGQDVALRCDPISGHVSLYWYRQALGQGPEFLTYFNYEAQQDKSGLPNDRFSAERPEGSISTLTIQRTEQRDSAMYRCASSSMGTSGRAEQFFGPGTRLTVL.

This clone was observed a handful of times. The chain links TRBV29-1 to TRBJ1-1; D may be TRBD1 (5 bases). Germline V gene data show CDR1 as SQVTM and CDR2 as ANQGSEA. Trimming stripped 3 bases from V and 4 bases from J, with 9 bases between. This CDR3 has 12 amino acids. The CDR3 loop is CSVDQGSTEAFF. The CDR3, as DNA: TGCAGCGTTGATCAGGGTTCCACTGAAGCTTTCTTT.

The CDR3 bases are TGTGCCAGCAGCTTAGGTCCAGGGGGGACTGAAGCTTTCTTT. Translating it yields CASSLGPGGTEAFF. This rearrangement joins TRBV7-3 to TRBJ1-1; 7 bases align to TRBD1. With 2 bases clipped from V and 5 bases from J, the junction kept 5 bases outside the gene matches. The CDR3 extends over 14 amino acids. Germline V CDR1 and CDR2: SGHTA, FQGTGA.